A single sample is the source of the 24 T cell receptor beta chains below, sequenced in a study of beta chain features in type 1 diabetes. All of the isolated RNA was reverse transcribed, so expressed TCRB transcripts were sequenced. Libraries were prepared by immunoSEQ multiplex PCR; TCRdb keeps only in-frame clonotypes and omits some of them. The sample includes some 44,000 clones, roughly 49% of them seen just once. Sequenced material: Tregs from blood. Source of these receptors: a woman aged 18-29 years in good health.

In this sample, this clone turned up a few times. The V and J genes are TRBV6-6 and TRBJ2-7, with a tentative D call TRBD1 (5 bases). The CDR3 is 14 amino acids. Germline V gene lookup returns CDR1 MNHNY and CDR2 SVGAGI (reference sequence). The ends were cut back, 8 bases at V and 0 bases at J, with 14 bases in the middle. The CDR3 sequence is CASRPQGSSYEQYF. As DNA, the CDR3 is TGTGCCAGCCGGCCCCAGGGAAGCTCCTACGAGCAGTACTTC.

In DNA, the CDR3 is TGTGCCACCCTCGGGACAGGGCTAGATACGCAGTATTTT. Residues: CATLGTGLDTQYF. This chain connects TRBV28 to TRBJ2-3, with 9 nucleotides matching TRBD1. The CDR3 loop spans 13 amino acids. V was pared by 10 bases and J by 5 bases, with 7 bases of the junction left unmatched. Per germline, CDR1 MDHEN and CDR2 SYDVKM.

This clone has just a few counts. The chain has TRBV5-1 and TRBJ2-1; 12 nucleotides match TRBD2. Per germline, CDR1 SGHRS and CDR2 YFSETQ. The CDR3 covers 16 residues. J lost 7 bases, V lost 3 bases, and 8 bases had no gene match. This CDR3 is CASSWQPGTSGNEQFF. CDR3 nucleotide sequence: TGCGCCAGCAGCTGGCAGCCGGGGACTAGCGGGAATGAGCAGTTCTTC. Variable domain in full (rest from reference TRBV5-1 and TRBJ2-1): KAGVTQTPRYLIKTRGQQVTLSCSPISGHRSVSWYQQTPGQGLQFLFEYFSETQRNKGNFPGRFSGRQFSNSRSEMNVSTLELGDSALYLCASSWQPGTSGNEQFFGPGTRLTVL.

This clone was counted a few times. The rearrangement links TRBV19 to TRBJ1-5; D perhaps matches TRBD1 (6 bases). V was pared by 3 bases and J by 7 bases, with 19 bases between. The CDR3 is 16 amino acids. Germline values: CDR1 LNHDA, CDR2 SQIVND (reference sequence). CDR3 region: CASSIPDPGAGQPQHF. The CDR3 region has the DNA TGTGCCAGTAGTATCCCCGATCCAGGGGCCGGGCAGCCCCAGCATTTT.

This clone was seen a few times. The genes are TRBV7-9 and TRBJ2-3, with D perhaps matching TRBD2 (6 bases). V was clipped by 1 base and J by 0 bases, with 11 bases between them. From germline, CDR1 is SEHNR and CDR2 FQNEAQ (reference sequence). The CDR3 length is 16 residues. For the CDR3, the DNA is TGTGCCAGCAGCTTAGGCGGGGCCCTTAGCACAGATACGCAGTATTTT. This sequence encodes CASSLGGALSTDTQYF. The full variable domain, rest sourced from reference TRBV7-9 and TRBJ2-3, is DTGVSQNPRHKITKRGQNVTFRCDPISEHNRLYWYRQTLGQGPEFLTYFQNEAQLEKSRLLSDRFSAERPKGSFSTLEIQRTEQGDSAMYLCASSLGGALSTDTQYFGPGTRLTVL.

The genes are TRBV27 and TRBJ2-3, with TRBD2 identical over 11 bases. With 5 bases clipped from V and 6 bases from J, the junction kept 10 bases outside the gene matches. The CDR3 contains 16 residues. Germline V gives CDR1 MNHEY, CDR2 SMNVEV (reference sequence). This CDR3 reads CASSHRLAGIADTQYF. DNA of the CDR3: TGTGCCAGCAGTCATAGACTAGCGGGGATCGCGGATACGCAGTATTTT.

The chain joins TRBV11-2 to TRBJ2-7; 8 bases are shared with TRBD2. CDR3 length: 11 residues. V was pared by 6 bases and J by 13 bases, with 8 bases of the junction left unmatched. CDR1 and CDR2 from the germline V gene are SGHAT and FQNNGV. The chain's CDR3 is CASSQTSGAYF. CDR3 coding DNA: TGTGCCAGCAGTCAAACTAGCGGAGCTTACTTC.

V usage is TRBV7-2 and J usage is TRBJ1-2; weak D call: TRBD1 (5 bases). This CDR3 spans 13 amino acids. V was clipped by 4 bases and J by 2 bases, with 8 bases between them. CDR1 SGHTA and CDR2 FQGNSA come from the germline V gene. The CDR3: CASSYDSNYGYTF. In DNA form, the CDR3 reads TGTGCCAGCAGCTATGACAGCAACTATGGCTACACCTTC.

V is TRBV6-1 and J is TRBJ2-5, with TRBD2 identical over 11 bases. The junction had 5 bases not matched to a gene; V was cut back by 5 bases and J by 3 bases. This CDR3 spans 15 amino acids. From germline, CDR1 is MNHNS and CDR2 SASEGT. The CDR3 nucleotides are TGTGCCAGCAGTTTTACACTAGCGGGAGAAGAGACCCAGTACTTC. Its protein is CASSFTLAGEETQYF.

V is TRBV10-3 and J is TRBJ2-1; 8 positions match TRBD2. CDR1 is ENHRY and CDR2 is SYGVKD in the germline V gene. The ends lost 7 bases at V and 4 bases at J; junction bases unmatched: 3. The CDR3 consists of 13 residues. CDR3 loop: CAIKAGGYNEQFF. CDR3 sequence (DNA): TGTGCCATCAAGGCGGGAGGTTACAATGAGCAGTTCTTC.

J is TRBJ1-2 and V is TRBV28, with D perhaps TRBD1 (6 bases). Germline V gene sequence: CDR1 MDHEN, CDR2 SYDVKM. CDR3 size: 13 residues. Trimming shortened V by 1 base and J by 9 bases, and 12 bases separated the two germline ends. CDR3 region: CASSLLSQGSYTF. CDR3 bases: TGTGCCAGCAGTTTATTATCTCAGGGGAGCTACACCTTC.

This clone was counted a few times. The chain employs TRBV27 and TRBJ1-6; D is undetermined. Trimming cost V 5 bases and J 7 bases, with 12 bases left between them. Per germline, CDR1 MNHEY and CDR2 SMNVEV (reference sequence). CDR3 size: 14 residues. CDR3 bases: TGTGCCAGCAGTCAAGCGCGGGGAAATTCACCCCTCCACTTT. The encoded protein is CASSQARGNSPLHF.

In this sample, this clone turned up a few times. This rearrangement joins TRBV7-8 to TRBJ2-7, with TRBD1 matching over 7 bases. Trimming removed 5 bases from V and 3 bases from J; junction bases left unmatched: 4. This CDR3 spans 13 amino acids. Germline values: CDR1 SGHVS, CDR2 FQNEAQ. The CDR3 region is CASSPRQGYEQYF. DNA for the CDR3: TGTGCCAGCAGCCCAAGACAGGGCTACGAGCAGTACTTC.

The chain combines TRBV30 with TRBJ1-6, with D hard to call. The CDR3 has 11 residues. Germline loops: CDR1 GTSNPN, CDR2 SVGIG (reference sequence). Trimming removed 3 bases at V and 8 bases at J, with 5 bases between. The CDR3 nucleotides read TGTGCCTGGAGCCGGGATTCACCCCTCCACTTT. It specifies CAWSRDSPLHF. Full variable domain (missing parts from reference TRBV30 and TRBJ1-6): SQTIHQWPATLVQPVGSPLSLECTVEGTSNPNLYWYRQAAGRGLQLLFYSVGIGQISSEVPQNLSASRPQDRQFILSSKKLLLSDSGFYLCAWSRDSPLHFGNGTRLTVT.

J is TRBJ2-7 and V is TRBV6-6, with D tentatively TRBD2 (5 bases). The CDR3 totals 15 residues. V gave up 0 bases and J gave up 2 bases, with 11 bases separating them. The germline CDR1 and CDR2 sequences are MNHNY and SVGAGI (reference sequence). The CDR3: CASSYSRAGAYEQYF. Here the CDR3 DNA reads TGTGCCAGCAGTTACTCGAGGGCGGGCGCCTACGAGCAGTACTTC.

The CDR3 nucleotides are TGTGCCAGCAGTTTTAGGACACCTTATAATTCACCCCTCCACTTT. Translated: CASSFRTPYNSPLHF. This chain links TRBV27 with TRBJ1-6; possibly TRBD1 for D (5 bases). CDR1 is MNHEY and CDR2 is SMNVEV in the germline V gene (reference sequence). V was shortened by 3 bases and J by 4 bases, with 10 bases between the two germline ends. This CDR3 is built from 15 residues.

The V call is TRBV7-8, the J call TRBJ1-2, with TRBD1 as a possible D gene (5 bases). Germline CDR1 SGHVS, CDR2 FQNEAQ. The CDR3 length is 12 residues. Trimming removed 5 bases at V and 8 bases at J, with 12 bases between. The CDR3 spells CASSRGMEGYTF. The CDR3 region has the DNA TGTGCCAGCAGCCGGGGGATGGAGGGCTACACCTTC.

This CDR3 is CASSYSRTTYEQYF. CDR3 sequence (DNA): TGTGCCAGCAGTTACTCCCGGACTACCTACGAGCAGTACTTC. V is TRBV6-5 and J is TRBJ2-7; maybe TRBD2 (6 bases). The CDR3 has 14 amino acids. Germline assignment: CDR1 MNHEY and CDR2 SVGAGI. Trimming removed 0 bases from V and 2 bases from J, with 8 bases in between.

The chain combines TRBV5-6 with TRBJ1-3; TRBD1 matches at 9 bases. This CDR3 region has 18 residues. V shed 4 bases, J shed 1 base, and the junction held 12 bases outside the gene matches. Germline CDR1 is SGHDT and CDR2 is YYEEEE. DNA of the CDR3: TGTGCCAGCAGCCACGGACAGGGGCTTGCTTGGTCTGGAAACACCATATATTTT. Translated, it gives CASSHGQGLAWSGNTIYF.

V and J are TRBV18 and TRBJ2-1; possible D gene TRBD2, 6 bases. V was pared by 0 bases and J by 15 bases, with 21 bases between. Germline assignment: CDR1 KGHSH and CDR2 LQKENI. CDR3 length: 15 amino acids. DNA of the CDR3: TGTGCCAGCTCACCACCGTTAGCCGGGGATGGACTAACGTTCTTC. This gives the protein CASSPPLAGDGLTFF.

The genes are TRBV4-1 and TRBJ1-5; D gene uncertain. V lost 1 base to trimming and J lost 0 bases, with 16 bases between them. This CDR3 region has 18 residues. Germline values: CDR1 MGHRA, CDR2 YSYEKL. The CDR3 sequence: CASSQVNFLGGSNQPQHF. The CDR3 region has the DNA TGCGCCAGCAGCCAAGTGAATTTTTTAGGAGGTAGCAATCAGCCCCAGCATTTT.

The gene calls are TRBV11-3 and TRBJ2-2; 7 nucleotides align to TRBD1. Trimming at V came to 5 bases and at J to 4 bases, leaving 4 bases not matched to a gene. This CDR3 contains 14 residues. The germline CDR1 and CDR2 sequences are SGHNT and YENEEA. CDR3: CASSPGTVTGELFF. CDR3 sequence (DNA): TGTGCCAGCAGCCCCGGGACAGTCACCGGGGAGCTGTTTTTT.

The V gene is TRBV6-5, the J gene TRBJ1-2, with D tentatively TRBD1 (6 bases). V lost 7 bases and J 3 bases, leaving 9 bases between the germline ends. Germline assignment: CDR1 MNHEY and CDR2 SVGAGI. The CDR3 sequence is 12 residues long. The CDR3 loop reads CASKQGYYGYTF. The CDR3 bases are TGTGCCAGCAAACAGGGATACTATGGCTACACCTTC.

The chain links TRBV28 to TRBJ1-5; 7 bases match TRBD1. V trimming: 6 bases; J trimming: 2 bases; junction bases outside the gene matches: 13. Germline CDR1 reads MDHEN; CDR2 reads SYDVKM. The length of the CDR3 is 17 residues. CDR3 sequence (DNA): TGTGCCAGCAGCCAGGTCCAGGGGGTAAGGGGCAATCAGCCCCAGCATTTT. Translating it yields CASSQVQGVRGNQPQHF.